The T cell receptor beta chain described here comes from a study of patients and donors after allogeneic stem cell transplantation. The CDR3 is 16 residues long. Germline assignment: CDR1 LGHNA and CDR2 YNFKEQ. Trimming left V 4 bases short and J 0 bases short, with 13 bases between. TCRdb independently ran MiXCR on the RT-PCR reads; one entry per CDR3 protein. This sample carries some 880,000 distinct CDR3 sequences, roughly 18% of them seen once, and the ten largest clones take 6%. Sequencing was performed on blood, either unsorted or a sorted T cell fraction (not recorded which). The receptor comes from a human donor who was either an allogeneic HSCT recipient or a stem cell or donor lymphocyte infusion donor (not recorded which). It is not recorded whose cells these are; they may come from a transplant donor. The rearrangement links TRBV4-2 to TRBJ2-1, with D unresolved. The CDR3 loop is CASSPLTTGSYNEQFF. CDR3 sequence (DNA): TGTGCCAGCAGCCCTCTTACCACGGGCTCCTACAATGAGCAGTTCTTC.